Listed below are T cell receptor beta chains from one sample, sequenced in a study of blood T cells in healthy people across ages. In TCRdb, the 5' RACE reads were re-called with MiXCR into one record per CDR3 protein. The data contain about 640,000 distinct CDR3 sequences, about 43% of them seen just once; the ten biggest clones take up approximately 31%. Sample: blood. These receptors came from a man aged 80 or over in good health. CDR3s include the opening cysteine and the closing phenylalanine or tryptophan. Fields, in order: D gene, V gene, J gene, clone size, CDR3 protein, CDR3 DNA. A D gene is named only where the DNA matches it firmly. Clone sizes are given selectively: once, few, many, or a class where the clone is expanded.

d_gene: NA
v_gene: TRBV12-3/TRBV12-4
j_gene: TRBJ1-4
abundance: NA
CDR3aa: CASSFGGGGAGEKLFF
CDR3nt: TGTGCCAGCAGTTTTGGTGGAGGAGGGGCAGGGGAAAAACTGTTTTTT

d_gene: NA
v_gene: TRBV11-2
j_gene: TRBJ2-7
abundance: NA
CDR3aa: CASSLQTSYEQYF
CDR3nt: TGTGCCAGCAGCTTGCAGACTTCCTACGAGCAGTACTTC

d_gene: TRBD1
v_gene: TRBV20-1
j_gene: TRBJ2-7
abundance: NA
CDR3aa: CSASQGQGSSYEQYF
CDR3nt: TGCAGTGCTAGCCAGGGACAGGGTTCCTCCTACGAGCAGTACTTC

d_gene: NA
v_gene: TRBV6-1
j_gene: TRBJ2-2
abundance: NA
CDR3aa: CASSGGGMGWTGELFF
CDR3nt: TGTGCCAGCAGTGGAGGCGGGATGGGTTGGACCGGGGAGCTGTTTTTT

d_gene: NA
v_gene: TRBV6-5
j_gene: TRBJ2-3
abundance: NA
CDR3aa: CASSYGRWGTDTQYF
CDR3nt: TGTGCCAGCAGTTACGGGAGGTGGGGAACAGATACGCAGTATTTT

d_gene: TRBD2
v_gene: TRBV20-1
j_gene: TRBJ2-1
abundance: NA
CDR3aa: CSAPPGLAGYEQFF
CDR3nt: TGCAGTGCTCCTCCGGGACTAGCGGGATATGAGCAGTTCTTC

d_gene: TRBD2
v_gene: TRBV5-5
j_gene: TRBJ2-1
abundance: NA
CDR3aa: CASSSTATSGRPRGGNEQFF
CDR3nt: TGTGCCAGCAGCTCCACTGCCACTAGCGGGAGGCCACGCGGGGGCAATGAGCAGTTCTTC

d_gene: NA
v_gene: TRBV18
j_gene: TRBJ2-4
abundance: NA
CDR3aa: CASSFEDFQYF
CDR3nt: TGTGCCAGCTCCTTCGAGGATTTCCAGTACTTC

d_gene: NA
v_gene: TRBV27
j_gene: TRBJ1-1
abundance: few
CDR3aa: CASSLSGARNTEAFF
CDR3nt: TGTGCCAGCAGTTTAAGTGGGGCCCGGAACACTGAAGCTTTCTTT

d_gene: TRBD1
v_gene: TRBV5-1
j_gene: TRBJ1-4
abundance: few
CDR3aa: CASSADRVGNEKLFF
CDR3nt: TGCGCCAGCAGCGCCGACAGGGTTGGTAATGAAAAACTGTTTTTT

d_gene: TRBD2
v_gene: TRBV20-1
j_gene: TRBJ2-5
abundance: few
CDR3aa: CSASLRAGGMQETQYF
CDR3nt: TGCAGTGCTAGCCTGCGGGCGGGGGGGATGCAAGAGACCCAGTACTTC

d_gene: TRBD2
v_gene: TRBV7-9
j_gene: TRBJ2-7
abundance: NA
CDR3aa: CASSSSGRVPYEQYF
CDR3nt: TGTGCCAGCAGCAGTAGCGGGAGGGTACCCTACGAGCAGTACTTC

d_gene: NA
v_gene: TRBV4-2
j_gene: TRBJ2-2
abundance: NA
CDR3aa: CASARASVLTGELFF
CDR3nt: TGTGCCAGCGCCAGGGCTAGCGTCCTCACCGGGGAGCTGTTTTTT

d_gene: TRBD1
v_gene: TRBV29-1
j_gene: TRBJ2-3
abundance: many
CDR3aa: CSVGDRATDTQYF
CDR3nt: TGCAGCGTTGGAGACAGGGCCACAGATACGCAGTATTTT

d_gene: TRBD2
v_gene: TRBV7-2
j_gene: TRBJ2-7
abundance: few
CDR3aa: CASSYTSGGSPYEQYF
CDR3nt: TGTGCCAGCAGCTATACTAGCGGGGGTAGTCCCTACGAGCAGTACTTC

d_gene: TRBD2
v_gene: TRBV7-9
j_gene: TRBJ2-1
abundance: NA
CDR3aa: CASSSSGGASYSEQFF
CDR3nt: TGTGCCAGCAGCAGTAGCGGGGGGGCCTCCTACAGTGAGCAGTTCTTC

d_gene: NA
v_gene: TRBV24-1
j_gene: TRBJ2-1
abundance: few
CDR3aa: CATSDLARSSYNEQFF
CDR3nt: TGTGCCACCAGTGATTTAGCCCGGAGCTCCTACAATGAGCAGTTCTTC

d_gene: TRBD2
v_gene: TRBV24-1
j_gene: TRBJ2-3
abundance: NA
CDR3aa: CATSDYGGGPDTQYF
CDR3nt: TGTGCCACCAGTGATTATGGGGGAGGGCCAGATACGCAGTATTTT

d_gene: NA
v_gene: TRBV4-1
j_gene: TRBJ2-7
abundance: NA
CDR3aa: CASSQIPTGSSYNEQYF
CDR3nt: TGCGCCAGCAGCCAAATCCCTACAGGAAGCTCCTACAATGAGCAGTACTTC

d_gene: NA
v_gene: TRBV5-1
j_gene: TRBJ1-2
abundance: NA
CDR3aa: CASSLWAGEGGYTF
CDR3nt: TGCGCCAGCAGCTTGTGGGCAGGGGAAGGTGGCTACACCTTC

d_gene: TRBD2
v_gene: TRBV4-3
j_gene: TRBJ2-3
abundance: many
CDR3aa: CASSLREGRNTQYF
CDR3nt: TGCGCCAGCAGCCTCCGGGAGGGCAGGAATACGCAGTATTTT

d_gene: NA
v_gene: TRBV14
j_gene: TRBJ2-5
abundance: NA
CDR3aa: CASSQATGANNEQYF
CDR3nt: TGTGCCAGCAGCCAAGCAACGGGGGCAAACAATGAGCAGTACTTC

d_gene: NA
v_gene: TRBV2
j_gene: TRBJ1-5
abundance: many
CDR3aa: CASMRDGISGNQPQHF
CDR3nt: TGTGCCAGCATGAGGGACGGCATCTCGGGCAATCAGCCCCAGCATTTT

d_gene: TRBD1
v_gene: TRBV7-2
j_gene: TRBJ1-4
abundance: many
CDR3aa: CASSRDRGEKLFF
CDR3nt: TGTGCCAGCAGTCGGGACAGGGGTGAAAAACTGTTTTTT

d_gene: NA
v_gene: TRBV4-2
j_gene: TRBJ1-4
abundance: NA
CDR3aa: CASSQGQGNEKLFF
CDR3nt: TGTGCCAGCAGCCAAGGCCAGGGCAATGAAAAACTGTTTTTT

d_gene: TRBD1
v_gene: TRBV4-2
j_gene: TRBJ1-1
abundance: few
CDR3aa: CASSQDHRTGITEAFF
CDR3nt: TGTGCCAGCAGCCAAGATCATAGGACAGGGATAACTGAAGCTTTCTTT

d_gene: NA
v_gene: TRBV7-7
j_gene: TRBJ2-6
abundance: few
CDR3aa: CASSPTGTSGANVLTF
CDR3nt: TGTGCCAGCAGCCCGACAGGGACTTCTGGGGCCAACGTCCTGACTTTC